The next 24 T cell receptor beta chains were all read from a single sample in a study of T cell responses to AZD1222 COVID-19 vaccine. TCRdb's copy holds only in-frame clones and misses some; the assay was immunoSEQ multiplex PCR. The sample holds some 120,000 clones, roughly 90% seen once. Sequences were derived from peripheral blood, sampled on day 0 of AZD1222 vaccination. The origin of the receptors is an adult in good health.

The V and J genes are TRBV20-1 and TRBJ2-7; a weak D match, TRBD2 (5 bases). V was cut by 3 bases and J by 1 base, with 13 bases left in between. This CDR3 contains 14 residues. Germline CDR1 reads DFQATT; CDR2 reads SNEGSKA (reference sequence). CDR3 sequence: CSASSFRESYEQYF. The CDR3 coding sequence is TGCAGTGCTAGTTCTTTTAGGGAGTCCTACGAGCAGTACTTC.

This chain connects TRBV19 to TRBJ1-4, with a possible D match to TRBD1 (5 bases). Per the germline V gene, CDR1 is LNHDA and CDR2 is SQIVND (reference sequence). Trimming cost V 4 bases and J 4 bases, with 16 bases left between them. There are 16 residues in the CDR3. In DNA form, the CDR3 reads TGTGCCAGTAGTAGCCGTAACAAGCAGGGTAATGAAAAACTGTTTTTT. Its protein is CASSSRNKQGNEKLFF.

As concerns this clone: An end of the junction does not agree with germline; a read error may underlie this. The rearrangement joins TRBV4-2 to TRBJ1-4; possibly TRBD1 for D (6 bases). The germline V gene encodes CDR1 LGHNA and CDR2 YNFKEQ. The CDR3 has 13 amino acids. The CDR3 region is CASSLGQSERLFF. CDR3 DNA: TGTGCCAGCAGCCTAGGACAGTCTGAAAGACTGTTTTTT.

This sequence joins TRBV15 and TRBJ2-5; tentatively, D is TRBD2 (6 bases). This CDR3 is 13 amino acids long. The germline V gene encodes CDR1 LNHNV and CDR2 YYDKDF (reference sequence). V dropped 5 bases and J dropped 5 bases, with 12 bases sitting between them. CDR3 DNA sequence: TGTGCCACCAGCGGACAAGGAGGGGAGACCCAGTACTTC. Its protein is CATSGQGGETQYF. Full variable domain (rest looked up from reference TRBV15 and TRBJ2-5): DAMVIQNPRYQVTQFGKPVTLSCSQTLNHNVMYWYQQKSSQAPKLLFHYYDKDFNNEADTPDNFQSRRPNTSFCFLDIRSPGLGDTAMYLCATSGQGGETQYFGPGTRLLVL.

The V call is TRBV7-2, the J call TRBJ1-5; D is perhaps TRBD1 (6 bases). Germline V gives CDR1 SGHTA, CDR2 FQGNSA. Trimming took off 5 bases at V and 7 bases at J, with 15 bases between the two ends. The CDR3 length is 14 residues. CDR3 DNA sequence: TGTGCCAGCAGCCTCCGGGACACAGGGCAGCCCCAGCATTTT. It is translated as CASSLRDTGQPQHF.

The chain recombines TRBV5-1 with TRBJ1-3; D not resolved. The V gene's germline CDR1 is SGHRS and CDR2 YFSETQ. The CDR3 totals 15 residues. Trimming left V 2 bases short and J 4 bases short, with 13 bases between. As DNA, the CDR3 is TGCGCCAGCAGCTTCGGCAGGTTTTCGGGAAACACCATATATTTT. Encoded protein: CASSFGRFSGNTIYF.

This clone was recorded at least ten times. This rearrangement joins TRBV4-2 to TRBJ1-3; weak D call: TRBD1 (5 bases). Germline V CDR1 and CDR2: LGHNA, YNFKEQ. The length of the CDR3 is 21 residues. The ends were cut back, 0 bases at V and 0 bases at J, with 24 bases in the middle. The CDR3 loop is CASSQEAIGGARLSSGNTIYF. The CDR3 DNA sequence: TGTGCCAGCAGCCAAGAGGCGATTGGCGGGGCTCGCCTTAGCTCTGGAAACACCATATATTTT.

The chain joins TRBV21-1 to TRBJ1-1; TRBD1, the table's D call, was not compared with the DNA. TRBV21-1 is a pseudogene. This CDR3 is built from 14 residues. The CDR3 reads CASTAQGAYTEAFF. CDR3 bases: TGTGCCAGCACCGCCCAGGGGGCTTACACTGAAGCTTTCTTT.

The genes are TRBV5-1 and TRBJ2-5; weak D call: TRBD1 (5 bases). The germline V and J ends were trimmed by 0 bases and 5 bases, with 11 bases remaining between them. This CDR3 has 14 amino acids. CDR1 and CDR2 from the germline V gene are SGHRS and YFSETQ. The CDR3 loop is CASSLGGARETQYF. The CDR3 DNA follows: TGCGCCAGCAGCTTGGGTGGGGCGCGGGAGACCCAGTACTTC.

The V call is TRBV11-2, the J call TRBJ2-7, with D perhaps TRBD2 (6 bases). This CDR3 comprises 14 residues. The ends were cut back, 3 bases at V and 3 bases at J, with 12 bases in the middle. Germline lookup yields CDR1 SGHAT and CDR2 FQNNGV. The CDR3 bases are TGTGCCAGCAGCTTTGATTCCGGGAGCTACGAGCAGTACTTC. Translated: CASSFDSGSYEQYF.

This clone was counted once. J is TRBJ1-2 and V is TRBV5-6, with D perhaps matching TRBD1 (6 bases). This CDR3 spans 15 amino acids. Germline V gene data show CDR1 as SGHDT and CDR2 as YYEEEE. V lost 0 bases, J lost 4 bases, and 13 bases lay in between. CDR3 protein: CASSLANRAGYGYTF. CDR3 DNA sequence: TGTGCCAGCAGCTTGGCGAACAGGGCTGGCTATGGCTACACCTTC.

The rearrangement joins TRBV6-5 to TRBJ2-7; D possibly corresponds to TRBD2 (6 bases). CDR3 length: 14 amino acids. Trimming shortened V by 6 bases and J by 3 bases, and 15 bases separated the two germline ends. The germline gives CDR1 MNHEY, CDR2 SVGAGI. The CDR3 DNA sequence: TGTGCCAGCAGCCTCCGGGACTCTTACTACGAGCAGTACTTC. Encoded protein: CASSLRDSYYEQYF.

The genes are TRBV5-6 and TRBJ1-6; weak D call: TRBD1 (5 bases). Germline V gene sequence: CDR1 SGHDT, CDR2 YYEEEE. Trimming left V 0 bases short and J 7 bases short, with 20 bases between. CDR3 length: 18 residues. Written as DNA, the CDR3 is TGTGCCAGCAGCTTGGCGAGGGACCGTCCCATCGGAAATTCACCCCTCCACTTT. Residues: CASSLARDRPIGNSPLHF.

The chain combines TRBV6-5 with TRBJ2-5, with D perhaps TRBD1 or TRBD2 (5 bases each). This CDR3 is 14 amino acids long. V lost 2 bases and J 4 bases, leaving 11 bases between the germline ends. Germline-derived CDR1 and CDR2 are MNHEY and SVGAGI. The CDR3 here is CASSYEWGRETQYF. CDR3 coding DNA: TGTGCCAGCAGTTACGAATGGGGGAGAGAGACCCAGTACTTC.

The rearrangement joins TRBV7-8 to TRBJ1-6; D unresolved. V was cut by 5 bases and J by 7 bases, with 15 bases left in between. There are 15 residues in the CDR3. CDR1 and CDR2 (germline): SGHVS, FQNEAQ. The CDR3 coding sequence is TGTGCCAGCAGCCTGGCGGCAGGTCCGAATTCACCCCTCCACTTT. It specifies CASSLAAGPNSPLHF.

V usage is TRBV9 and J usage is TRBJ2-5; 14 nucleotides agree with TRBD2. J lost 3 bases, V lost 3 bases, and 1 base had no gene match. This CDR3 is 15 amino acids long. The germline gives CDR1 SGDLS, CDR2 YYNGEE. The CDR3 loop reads CASSEGLAGEETQYF. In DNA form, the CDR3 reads TGTGCCAGCAGCGAGGGACTAGCGGGAGAAGAGACCCAGTACTTC.

This chain's CDR3 is CASSLEGSGTQYF. The CDR3 bases are TGCGCCAGCAGCTTGGAGGGTTCTGGTACGCAGTATTTT. V and J are TRBV5-1 and TRBJ2-3; D is uncertain. Trimming cost V 0 bases and J 8 bases, with 10 bases left between them. The CDR3 sequence is 13 residues long. The germline gives CDR1 SGHRS, CDR2 YFSETQ.

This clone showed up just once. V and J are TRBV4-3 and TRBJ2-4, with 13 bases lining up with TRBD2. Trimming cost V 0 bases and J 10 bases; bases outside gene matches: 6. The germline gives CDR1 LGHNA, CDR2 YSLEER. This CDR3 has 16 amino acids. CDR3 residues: CASSQDVRGLAGIQYF. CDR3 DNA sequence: TGCGCCAGCAGCCAAGATGTCCGGGGACTAGCGGGGATTCAGTACTTC.

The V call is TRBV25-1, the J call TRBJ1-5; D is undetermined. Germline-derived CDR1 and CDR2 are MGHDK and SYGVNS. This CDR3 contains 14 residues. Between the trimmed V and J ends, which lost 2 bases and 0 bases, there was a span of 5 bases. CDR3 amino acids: CASSENYSNQPQHF. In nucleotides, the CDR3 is TGTGCCAGCAGTGAAAACTATAGCAATCAGCCCCAGCATTTT.

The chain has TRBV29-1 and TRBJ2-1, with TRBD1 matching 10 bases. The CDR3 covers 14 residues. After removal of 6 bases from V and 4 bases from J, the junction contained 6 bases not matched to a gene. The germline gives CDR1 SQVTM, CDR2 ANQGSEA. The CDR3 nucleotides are TGCAGCGTCGACCGGGACAGGGGATACAATGAGCAGTTCTTC. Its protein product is CSVDRDRGYNEQFF.

CDR3 sequence: CATSTRRGTGYPEQYF. The CDR3 bases are TGTGCCACCAGCACTCGGCGTGGGACAGGTTATCCCGAGCAGTACTTC. The rearrangement joins TRBV15 to TRBJ2-7; the match to TRBD1 covers 8 bases. The CDR3 contains 16 residues. V lost 4 bases, J lost 6 bases, and 14 bases stayed unmatched. CDR1 is LNHNV, CDR2 YYDKDF, per germline (reference sequence).

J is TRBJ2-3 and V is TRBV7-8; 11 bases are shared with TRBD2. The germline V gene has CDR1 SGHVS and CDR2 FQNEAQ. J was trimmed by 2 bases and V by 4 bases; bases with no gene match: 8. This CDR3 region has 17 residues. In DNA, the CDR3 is TGTGCCAGCAGCTCCCGACTAGCGGGGCTACTCACAGATACGCAGTATTTT. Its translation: CASSSRLAGLLTDTQYF.

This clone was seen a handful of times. CDR3 sequence reads: CASSHEGGTGWINEQFF. CDR3 in DNA: TGTGCCAGCAGCCACGAAGGGGGGACAGGGTGGATCAATGAGCAGTTCTTC. The chain is built from TRBV7-9 and TRBJ2-1, with 9 positions matching TRBD1. There are 17 residues in the CDR3. Trimming removed 5 bases from V and 6 bases from J; junction bases left unmatched: 14. CDR1 is SEHNR and CDR2 is FQNEAQ in the germline V gene (reference sequence).

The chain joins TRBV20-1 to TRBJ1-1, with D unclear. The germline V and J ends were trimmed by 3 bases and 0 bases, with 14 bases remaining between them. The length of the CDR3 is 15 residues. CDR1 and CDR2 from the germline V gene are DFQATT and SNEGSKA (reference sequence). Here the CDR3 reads CSASPPADLNTEAFF. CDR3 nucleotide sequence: TGCAGTGCTAGTCCACCCGCTGACCTGAACACTGAAGCTTTCTTT.